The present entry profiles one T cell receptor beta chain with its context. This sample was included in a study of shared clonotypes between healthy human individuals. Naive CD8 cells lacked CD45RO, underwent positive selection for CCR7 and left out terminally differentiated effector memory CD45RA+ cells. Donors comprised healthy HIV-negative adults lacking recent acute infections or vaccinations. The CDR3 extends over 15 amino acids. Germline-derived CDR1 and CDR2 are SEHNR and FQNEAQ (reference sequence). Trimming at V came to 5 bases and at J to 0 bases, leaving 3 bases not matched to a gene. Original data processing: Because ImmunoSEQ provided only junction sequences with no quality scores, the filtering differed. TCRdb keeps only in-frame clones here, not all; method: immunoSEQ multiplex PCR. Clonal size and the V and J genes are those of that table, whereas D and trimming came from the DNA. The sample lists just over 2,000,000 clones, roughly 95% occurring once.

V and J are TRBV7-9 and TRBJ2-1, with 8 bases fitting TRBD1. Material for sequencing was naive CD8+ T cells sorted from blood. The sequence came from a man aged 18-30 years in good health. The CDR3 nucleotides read TGTGCCAGCAGCATCACAGGGGGCTCCTACAATGAGCAGTTCTTC. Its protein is CASSITGGSYNEQFF.